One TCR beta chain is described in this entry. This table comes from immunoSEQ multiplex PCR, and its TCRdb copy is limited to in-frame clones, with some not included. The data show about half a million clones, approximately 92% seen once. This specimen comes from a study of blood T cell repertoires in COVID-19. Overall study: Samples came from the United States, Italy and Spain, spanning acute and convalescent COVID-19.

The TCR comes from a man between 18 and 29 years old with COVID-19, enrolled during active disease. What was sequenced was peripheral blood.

CDR3 in amino acids: CASSPSEETQYF. CDR3 DNA: TGTGCCAGTAGTCCCAGTGAAGAGACCCAGTACTTC. The chain carries TRBV19 and TRBJ2-5; D gene unclear. Germline V gives CDR1 LNHDA, CDR2 SQIVND (reference sequence). The CDR3 sequence is 12 residues long. Trimming took 5 bases from V and 3 from J, leaving 7 bases between them.